Listed here are 11 T cell receptor beta chains from one sample, sequenced in a study of T cell repertoires in cytomegalovirus infection. TCRdb re-derived calls from the reads in MiXCR, one entry per CDR3 protein. The sample contains fewer than 400,000 distinct CDR3 sequences, 18% of which appear only once. Sequenced sample: PBMCs. These receptors were taken from a human donor in good health (CMV status not recorded). Some clones in this sample may be carry-over from other donors' samples.

This clonotype was seen a few times. The chain couples TRBV5-4 to TRBJ2-1; 11 bases agree with TRBD1. V was pared by 0 bases and J by 9 bases, with 5 bases of the junction left unmatched. Germline values: CDR1 SGHNT, CDR2 YYREEE (reference sequence). The CDR3 spans 15 residues. DNA for the CDR3: TGTGCCAGCAGCTTGGAAGGACAGGGGGCCGGTGAGCAGTTCTTC. It specifies CASSLEGQGAGEQFF.

In this sample, this clonotype turned up many times. The chain couples TRBV5-4 to TRBJ2-4, with D perhaps matching TRBD2 (6 bases). Between the trimmed V and J ends, which lost 5 bases and 5 bases, there was a span of 20 bases. The germline gives CDR1 SGHNT, CDR2 YYREEE (reference sequence). This CDR3 is 16 amino acids long. The DNA for the CDR3 is TGTGCCAGCAGTCCCTTTGGAGGGGTTGGCCAAAACATTCAGTACTTC. It encodes CASSPFGGVGQNIQYF. Drawing the rest from reference TRBV5-4 and TRBJ2-4, the complete variable domain is ETGVTQSPTHLIKTRGQQVTLRCSSQSGHNTVSWYQQALGQGPQFIFQYYREEENGRGNFPPRFSGLQFPNYSSELNVNALELDDSALYLCASSPFGGVGQNIQYFGAGTRLSVL.

The table lists this clonotype with many counts. The chain is built from TRBV7-6 and TRBJ2-1; possible D gene TRBD1, 7 bases. The CDR3 loop spans 15 amino acids. Trimming left V 6 bases short and J 7 bases short, with 19 bases between. The V gene's germline CDR1 is SGHVS and CDR2 FNYEAQ. The DNA of the CDR3 is TGTGCCAGCAGACGGCCAGGGGGAGGTGAGAATGAGCAGTTCTTC. Translating it yields CASRRPGGGENEQFF.

This clonotype was found a few times. CDR3 in amino acids: CASSFSRLEQYF. The DNA for the CDR3 is TGTGCCAGCAGCTTCTCGCGGCTCGAGCAGTACTTC. This chain joins TRBV7-2 and TRBJ2-7; no clear D. V was shortened by 3 bases and J by 6 bases, with 9 bases between the two germline ends. The CDR3 is made up of 12 amino acids. Germline-derived CDR1 and CDR2 are SGHTA and FQGNSA.

The rearrangement links TRBV30 to TRBJ2-3, with a possible D match to TRBD2 (6 bases). Germline CDR1 GTSNPN, CDR2 SVGIG (reference sequence). There are 13 residues in the CDR3. V was pared by 3 bases and J by 9 bases, with 16 bases between. In nucleotides, the CDR3 is TGTGCCTGGAGAGGCGGGGTGAAGGGGACGCAGTATTTT. It codes for CAWRGGVKGTQYF.

This clonotype was detected only once. The rearrangement uses TRBV14 and TRBJ2-7, with a possible D match to TRBD1 (5 bases). This CDR3 contains 14 residues. Germline CDR1 reads SGHDN; CDR2 reads FVKESK. V lost 4 bases and J 0 bases, leaving 10 bases between the germline ends. CDR3 loop: CASSLQVLSYEQYF. CDR3 in DNA: TGTGCCAGCAGCCTACAGGTGCTCTCCTACGAGCAGTACTTC.

The gene calls are TRBV2 and TRBJ2-7; D call uncertain. V shed 2 bases and J shed 3 bases, with 11 bases lying between them. There are 14 residues in the CDR3. Per the germline V gene, CDR1 is SNHLY and CDR2 is FYNNEI. For the CDR3, the DNA is TGTGCCAGCAGTGAATTGACCAGTAGCTACGAGCAGTACTTC. Translating it yields CASSELTSSYEQYF.

This clonotype appeared a few times. This rearrangement joins TRBV7-9 to TRBJ2-7; possibly TRBD1 for D (5 bases). This CDR3 is 12 amino acids long. Germline assignment: CDR1 SEHNR and CDR2 FQNEAQ (reference sequence). Trimming removed 3 bases from V and 3 bases from J, with 6 bases in between. CDR3 sequence (DNA): TGTGCCAGCAGCTTTGGACACTACGAGCAGTACTTC. Encoded protein: CASSFGHYEQYF. The full variable domain, rest sourced from reference TRBV7-9 and TRBJ2-7, is DTGVSQNPRHKITKRGQNVTFRCDPISEHNRLYWYRQTLGQGPEFLTYFQNEAQLEKSRLLSDRFSAERPKGSFSTLEIQRTEQGDSAMYLCASSFGHYEQYFGPGTRLTVT.

This clonotype was found many times. The rearrangement uses TRBV11-2 and TRBJ2-7, with 8 bases matching TRBD1. This CDR3 contains 16 residues. Germline trimming cut 5 bases from V and 4 bases from J; bases unmatched to any gene: 13. Germline V gene data show CDR1 as SGHAT and CDR2 as FQNNGV. CDR3 loop: CASSRLGGTGNYEQYF. The CDR3 region has the DNA TGTGCCAGCAGCAGACTAGGGGGGACAGGAAATTACGAGCAGTACTTC.

The chain employs TRBV20-1 and TRBJ2-5; 9 bases line up with TRBD1. The CDR3 runs 14 residues. Germline V gene data show CDR1 as DFQATT and CDR2 as SNEGSKA (reference sequence). CDR3 sequence reads: CSYKQGAGDETQYF. The CDR3, as DNA: TGCAGCTACAAACAGGGGGCCGGGGATGAGACCCAGTACTTC.

This clonotype was seen ten or more times. The chain couples TRBV12-3 or TRBV12-4 to TRBJ1-5, with TRBD1 as a possible D gene (6 bases). The CDR3 length is 15 residues. The V gene lost 5 bases and the J gene lost 1 base, with 12 bases spanning the gap. This chain's CDR3 is CASSSTGSSNQPQHF. The CDR3 bases are TGTGCCAGCAGTAGTACAGGGTCCAGCAATCAGCCCCAGCATTTT.